This section outlines one T cell receptor beta chain sequence together with its context. In the original workflow: Amplification of reference gene primers provided the estimated nucleated cell counts. Profiled with immunoSEQ multiplex PCR; TCRdb holds only in-frame clones, not every one. Clone size and the V and J calls come from that table; the DNA yielded D and trimming. Among roughly 150,000 clones listed, around four fifths were seen once. This entry belongs to a study of blood T cell repertoires in COVID-19. Followed over time, Seattle patients had been enrolled while infection was active. The CDR3 is made up of 17 amino acids. V dropped 0 bases and J dropped 5; count of bases not matched to a gene: 9. Germline V gene sequence: CDR1 MNHEY, CDR2 SMNVEV (reference sequence).

The rearrangement links TRBV27 to TRBJ2-1; 8 nucleotides match TRBD2. Sequenced sample: peripheral blood. This sequence was found in a woman aged 80 or over with COVID-19, enrolled during active disease. CDR3 DNA sequence: TGTGCCAGCAGTTTATCTCAGCGGGGGAGTTCCCACAATGAGCAGTTCTTC. Translating it yields CASSLSQRGSSHNEQFF.